This T cell receptor (beta chain) was identified in a study of CD8 T cells in Susac syndrome. Study overall: There were about six sequenced Susac syndrome patients with active disease and eight or nine in remission.

A quantity of about 0.45 to 1 ug RNA underwent reverse transcription using random hexamers. From the immunoSEQ multiplex PCR reads, TCRdb called clonotypes with MiXCR, one entry per CDR3 protein. Found here are about 150,000 distinct CDR3 sequences, approximately 96% of them singletons; the top ten hold 0.065% to 0.095%. The CDR3 extends over 15 amino acids. In germline, CDR1 is DFQATT, CDR2 SNEGSKA (reference sequence). Trimming left V 0 bases short and J 2 bases short, with 13 bases between. The V call is TRBV20-1, the J call TRBJ1-2, with D maybe TRBD1 (6 bases). Sequences were obtained from CD4+ T cells from PBMCs. The clonotype was recovered from a human donor with Susac syndrome. Written as DNA, the CDR3 is TGCAGTGCTAGAGATTCGGCTCAGGGGAACTATGGCTACACCTTC. Protein sequence: CSARDSAQGNYGYTF.